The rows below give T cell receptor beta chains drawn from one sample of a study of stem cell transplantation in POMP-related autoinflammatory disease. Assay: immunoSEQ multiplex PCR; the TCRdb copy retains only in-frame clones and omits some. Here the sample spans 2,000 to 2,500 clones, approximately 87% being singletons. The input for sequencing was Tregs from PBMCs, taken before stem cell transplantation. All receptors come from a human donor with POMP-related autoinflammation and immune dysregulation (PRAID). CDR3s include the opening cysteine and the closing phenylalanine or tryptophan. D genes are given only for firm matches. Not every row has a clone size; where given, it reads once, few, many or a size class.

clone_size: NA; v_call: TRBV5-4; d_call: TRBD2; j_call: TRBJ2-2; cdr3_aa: CASSEGLAGGNTGELFF; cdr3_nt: TGTGCCAGCAGCGAGGGACTAGCGGGAGGCAACACCGGGGAGCTGTTTTTT
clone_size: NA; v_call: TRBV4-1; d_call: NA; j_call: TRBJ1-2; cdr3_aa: CASSQSYDKNYGYTF; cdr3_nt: TGCGCCAGCAGCCAGAGTTACGACAAAAACTATGGCTACACCTTC
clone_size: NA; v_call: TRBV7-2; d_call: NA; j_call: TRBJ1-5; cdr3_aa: CASSLTEGQPQHF; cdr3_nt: TGTGCCAGCAGCTTAACTGAGGGGCAGCCCCAGCATTTT
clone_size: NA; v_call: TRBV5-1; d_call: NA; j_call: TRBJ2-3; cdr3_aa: CASSRDFTDTQYF; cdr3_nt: TGCGCCAGCAGCAGGGACTTCACAGATACGCAGTATTTT
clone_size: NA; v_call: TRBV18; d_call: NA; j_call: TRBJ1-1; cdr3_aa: CASSPRNGEAFF; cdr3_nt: TGTGCCAGCTCACCACGGAACGGTGAAGCTTTCTTT
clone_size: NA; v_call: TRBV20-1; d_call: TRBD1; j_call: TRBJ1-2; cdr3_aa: CSARTGGGYTF; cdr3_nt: TGCAGTGCTAGGACAGGGGGCGGCTACACCTTC
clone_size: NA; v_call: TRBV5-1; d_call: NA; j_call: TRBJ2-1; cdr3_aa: CASSSGPPNNEQFF; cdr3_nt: TGCGCCAGCAGCTCGGGACCCCCCAACAATGAGCAGTTCTTC
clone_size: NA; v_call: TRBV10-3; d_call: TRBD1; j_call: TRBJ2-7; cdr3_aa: CAISGTGYEQYF; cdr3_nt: TGTGCCATCAGTGGGACAGGGTACGAGCAGTACTTC
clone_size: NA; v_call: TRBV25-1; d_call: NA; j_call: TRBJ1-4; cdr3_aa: CASSAGLKLFF; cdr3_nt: TGTGCCAGCAGTGCAGGGTTAAAACTGTTTTTT
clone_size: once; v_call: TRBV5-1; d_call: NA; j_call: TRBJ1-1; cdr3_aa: CAGSFQGNPSNTEAFF; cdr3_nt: TGCGCCGGCAGCTTTCAAGGGAACCCCTCGAACACTGAAGCTTTCTTT
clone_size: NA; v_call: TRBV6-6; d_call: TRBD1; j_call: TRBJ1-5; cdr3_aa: CASSFSTGGLPQHF; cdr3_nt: TGTGCCAGCAGTTTTAGTACAGGGGGCTTGCCCCAGCATTTT
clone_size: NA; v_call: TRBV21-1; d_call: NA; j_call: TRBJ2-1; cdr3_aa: CASSSSSGGAGEQFF; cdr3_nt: TGTGCCAGCAGCAGCTCTAGCGGGGGGGCCGGTGAGCAGTTCTTC
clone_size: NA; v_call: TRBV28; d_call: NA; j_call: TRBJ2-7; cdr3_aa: CATTRFPGLYEQYF; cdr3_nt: TGTGCCACCACCCGTTTTCCTGGGCTCTACGAGCAGTACTTC
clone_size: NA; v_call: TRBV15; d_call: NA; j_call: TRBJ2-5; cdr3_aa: CATSRTSRTQYF; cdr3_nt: TGTGCCACCAGCAGGACGAGTCGGACCCAGTACTTC
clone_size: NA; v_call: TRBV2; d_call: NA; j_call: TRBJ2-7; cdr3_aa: CASSESPGPSYEQYF; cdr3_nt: TGTGCCAGCAGTGAATCCCCAGGCCCTTCCTACGAGCAGTACTTC
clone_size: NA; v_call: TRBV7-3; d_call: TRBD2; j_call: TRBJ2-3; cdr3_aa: CASSSTTSGGADTQYF; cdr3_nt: TGTGCCAGCAGCTCGACGACTAGCGGGGGGGCAGATACGCAGTATTTT
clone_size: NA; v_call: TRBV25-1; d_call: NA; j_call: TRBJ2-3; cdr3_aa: CASSELGRLTDTQYF; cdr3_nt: TGTGCCAGCAGTGAGTTGGGGAGGCTTACAGATACGCAGTATTTT
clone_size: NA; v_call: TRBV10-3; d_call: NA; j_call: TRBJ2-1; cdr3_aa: CAISESDNEQFF; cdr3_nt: TGTGCCATCAGTGAGTCCGACAATGAGCAGTTCTTC
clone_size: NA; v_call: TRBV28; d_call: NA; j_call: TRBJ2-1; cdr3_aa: CASSSSLDSLWVDEQFF; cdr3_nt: TGTGCCAGCAGTTCTTCCCTGGACAGCCTCTGGGTGGATGAGCAGTTCTTC
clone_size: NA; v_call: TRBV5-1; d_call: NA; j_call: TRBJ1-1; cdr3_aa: CASSSRKQAIGTEAFF; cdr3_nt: TGCGCCAGCAGCTCGAGAAAACAGGCGATAGGAACTGAAGCTTTCTTT
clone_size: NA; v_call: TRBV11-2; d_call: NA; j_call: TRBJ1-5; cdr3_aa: CASSLGPAGTVSQPQHF; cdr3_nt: TGTGCCAGCAGCTTGGGTCCGGCGGGGACGGTGAGTCAGCCCCAGCATTTT
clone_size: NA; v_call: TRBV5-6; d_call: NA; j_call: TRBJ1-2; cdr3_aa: CASSFGTTRMGGYTF; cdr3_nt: TGTGCCAGCAGCTTCGGGACTACGAGGATGGGTGGCTACACCTTC
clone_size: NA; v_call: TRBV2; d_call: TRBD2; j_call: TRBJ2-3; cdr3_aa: CARTGTSGIRGTDTQYF; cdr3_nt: TGTGCCAGGACCGGGACTAGCGGGATTCGGGGCACAGATACGCAGTATTTT
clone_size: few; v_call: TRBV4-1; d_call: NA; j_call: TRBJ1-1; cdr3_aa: CASSQERDTEAFF; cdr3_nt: TGTGCCAGCAGCCAAGAAAGGGACACTGAAGCTTTCTTT
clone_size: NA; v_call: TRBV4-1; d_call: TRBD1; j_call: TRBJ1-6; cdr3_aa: CASRDRDSPLHF; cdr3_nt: TGCGCCAGCAGGGACAGGGATTCACCCCTCCACTTT
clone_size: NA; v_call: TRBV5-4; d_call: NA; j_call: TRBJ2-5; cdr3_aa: CASSLNYGETQYF; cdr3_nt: TGTGCCAGCAGCTTGAATTACGGGGAGACCCAGTACTTC
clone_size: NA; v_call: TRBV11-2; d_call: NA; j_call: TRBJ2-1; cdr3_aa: CASSPGAGSYNEQFF; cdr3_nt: TGTGCCAGCAGCCCGGGGGCAGGGTCCTACAATGAGCAGTTCTTC
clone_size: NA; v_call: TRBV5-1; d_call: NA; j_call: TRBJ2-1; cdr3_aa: CASSLVRGRAYNEQFF; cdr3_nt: TGCGCCAGCAGCTTGGTGAGGGGTAGAGCCTACAATGAGCAGTTCTTC
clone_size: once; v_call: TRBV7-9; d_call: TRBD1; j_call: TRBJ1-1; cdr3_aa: CASSRDRGLAMNTEAFF; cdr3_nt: TGTGCCAGCAGCCGGGACAGGGGGTTAGCAATGAACACTGAAGCTTTCTTT
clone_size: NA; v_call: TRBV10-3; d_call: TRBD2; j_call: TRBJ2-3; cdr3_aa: CAIRGLAPSDTQYF; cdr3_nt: TGTGCCATCAGGGGACTAGCCCCCTCAGATACGCAGTATTTT
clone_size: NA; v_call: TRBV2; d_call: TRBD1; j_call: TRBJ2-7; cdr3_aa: CASSGTGAYEQYF; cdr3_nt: TGTGCCAGCAGTGGGACAGGGGCCTACGAGCAGTACTTC
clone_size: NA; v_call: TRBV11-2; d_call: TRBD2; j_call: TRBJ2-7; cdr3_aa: CASSLLAGSYEQYF; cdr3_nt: TGTGCCAGCAGCTTACTAGCGGGCTCCTACGAGCAGTACTTC
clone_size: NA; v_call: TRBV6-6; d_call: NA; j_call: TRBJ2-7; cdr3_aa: CASSSRATAYEQYF; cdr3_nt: TGTGCCAGCAGTTCCCGGGCGACAGCCTACGAGCAGTACTTC
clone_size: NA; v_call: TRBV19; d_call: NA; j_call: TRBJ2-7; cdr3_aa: CASSARVLTGSEQYF; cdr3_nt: TGTGCCAGTAGTGCCCGGGTTTTGACGGGCTCCGAGCAGTACTTC